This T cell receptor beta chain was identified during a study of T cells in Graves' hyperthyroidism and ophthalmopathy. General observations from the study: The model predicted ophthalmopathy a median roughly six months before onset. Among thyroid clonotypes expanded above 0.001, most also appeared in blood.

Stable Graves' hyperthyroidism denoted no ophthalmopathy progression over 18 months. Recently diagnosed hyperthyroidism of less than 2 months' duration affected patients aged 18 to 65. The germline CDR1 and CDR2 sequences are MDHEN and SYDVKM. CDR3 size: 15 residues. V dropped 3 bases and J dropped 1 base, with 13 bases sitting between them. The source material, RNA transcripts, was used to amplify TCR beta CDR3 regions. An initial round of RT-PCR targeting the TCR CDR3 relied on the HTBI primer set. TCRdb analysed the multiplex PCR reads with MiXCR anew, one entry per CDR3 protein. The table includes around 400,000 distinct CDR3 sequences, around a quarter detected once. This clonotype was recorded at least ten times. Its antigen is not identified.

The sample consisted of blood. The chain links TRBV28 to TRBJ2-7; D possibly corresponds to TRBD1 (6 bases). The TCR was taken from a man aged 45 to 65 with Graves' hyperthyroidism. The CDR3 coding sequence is TGTGCCAGCAGTTTCATTCCAGGGACATCCTACGAGCAGTACTTC. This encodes CASSFIPGTSYEQYF. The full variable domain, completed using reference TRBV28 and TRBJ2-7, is DVKVTQSSRYLVKRTGEKVFLECVQDMDHENMFWYRQDPGLGLRLIYFSYDVKMKEKGDIPEGYSVSREKKERFSLILESASTNQTSMYLCASSFIPGTSYEQYFGPGTRLTVT.